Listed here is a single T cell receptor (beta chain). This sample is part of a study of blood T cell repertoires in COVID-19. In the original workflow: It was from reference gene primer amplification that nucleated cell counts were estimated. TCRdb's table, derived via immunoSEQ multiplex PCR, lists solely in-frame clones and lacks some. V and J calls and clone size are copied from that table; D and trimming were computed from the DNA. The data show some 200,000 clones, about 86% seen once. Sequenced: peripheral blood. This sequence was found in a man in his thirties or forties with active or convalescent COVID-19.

CDR3 sequence: CASSGYERNEQYF. The CDR3 DNA follows: TGTGCCAGCAGCGGGTACGAGAGGAACGAGCAGTACTTC. J is TRBJ2-7 and V is TRBV7-2; D uncertain. The ends were cut back, 5 bases at V and 5 bases at J, with 13 bases in the middle. Germline CDR1 is SGHTA and CDR2 is FQGNSA. The CDR3 runs 13 residues.